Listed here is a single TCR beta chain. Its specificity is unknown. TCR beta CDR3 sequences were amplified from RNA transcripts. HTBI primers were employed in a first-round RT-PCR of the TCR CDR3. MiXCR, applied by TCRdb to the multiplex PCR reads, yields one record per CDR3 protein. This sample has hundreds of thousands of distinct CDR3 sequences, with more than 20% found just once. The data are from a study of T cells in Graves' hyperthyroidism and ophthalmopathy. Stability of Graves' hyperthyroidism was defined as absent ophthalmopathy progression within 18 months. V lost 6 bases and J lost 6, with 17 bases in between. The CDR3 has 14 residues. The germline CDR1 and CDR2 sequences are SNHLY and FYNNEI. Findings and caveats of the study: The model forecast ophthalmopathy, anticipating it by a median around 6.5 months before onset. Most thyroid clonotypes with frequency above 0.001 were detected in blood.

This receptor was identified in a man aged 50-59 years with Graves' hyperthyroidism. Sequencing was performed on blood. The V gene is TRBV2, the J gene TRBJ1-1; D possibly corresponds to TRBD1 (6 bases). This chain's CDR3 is CASRVNRDNSEAFF. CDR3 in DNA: TGTGCCAGCAGAGTAAACCGGGACAACTCTGAAGCTTTCTTT.